A single sample gave rise to the 18 T cell receptor beta chains below, sequenced in a study of cytomegalovirus exposure and HLA in healthy donors. The study ran its PCR with 60 Vbeta and 13 Jbeta primers. Sequencing used immunoSEQ multiplex PCR; TCRdb keeps in-frame clones, though not all of them. Counted here are 100,000 to 150,000 clones, about 81% occurring once; the ten biggest clones make up more than 7%. The material sequenced was PBMCs. The receptor source for this set is a woman between 50 and 59 years old in good health and CMV-seropositive.

The gene calls are TRBV29-1 and TRBJ2-1, with D possibly TRBD1 on 6 matching bases. The CDR3 is 15 residues long. V was clipped by 0 bases and J by 8 bases, with 17 bases between them. CDR1 and CDR2 (germline): SQVTM, ANQGSEA. CDR3 sequence: CSVEDRVRGRDEQFF. In DNA, the CDR3 is TGCAGCGTTGAAGATCGGGTCAGGGGAAGGGATGAGCAGTTCTTC.

The V and J genes are TRBV19 and TRBJ1-2; D call uncertain. This CDR3 has 13 amino acids. Germline assignment: CDR1 LNHDA and CDR2 SQIVND (reference sequence). The germline V and J ends were trimmed by 4 bases and 7 bases, with 13 bases remaining between them. DNA for the CDR3: TGTGCCAGTAGTACTAGCCAAGTTCGTGGCTACACCTTC. Translated, it gives CASSTSQVRGYTF. Based on the CDR3 plus reference TRBV19 and TRBJ1-2, the full variable domain is DGGITQSPKYLFRKEGQNVTLSCEQNLNHDAMYWYRQDPGQGLRLIYYSQIVNDFQKGDIAEGYSVSREKKESFPLTVTSAQKNPTAFYLCASSTSQVRGYTFGSGTRLTVV.

The chain combines TRBV5-4 with TRBJ2-1, with 7 positions matching TRBD2. Trimming removed 4 bases from V and 7 bases from J; junction bases left unmatched: 5. CDR1 is SGHNT, CDR2 YYREEE, per germline (reference sequence). The CDR3 has 13 amino acids. CDR3 sequence: CASSQLARNEQFF. The DNA for the CDR3 is TGTGCCAGCAGCCAACTAGCGAGGAATGAGCAGTTCTTC.

This sequence joins TRBV7-3 and TRBJ2-2; 8 nucleotides line up with TRBD1. Per the germline V gene, CDR1 is SGHTA and CDR2 is FQGTGA. The CDR3 length is 15 residues. After removal of 5 bases from V and 5 bases from J, the junction contained 7 bases not matched to a gene. This chain's CDR3 is CASSKTDRATGELFF. The CDR3 nucleotides read TGTGCCAGCAGCAAAACGGACAGGGCAACCGGGGAGCTGTTTTTT.

This clone has more than one count but fewer than ten. The V gene is TRBV10-3, the J gene TRBJ1-1; 7 positions agree with TRBD1. CDR3 length: 15 residues. From germline, CDR1 is ENHRY and CDR2 SYGVKD. With V trimmed by 6 bases and J by 0 bases, 7 bases remained unmatched. The CDR3 bases are TGTGCCATCAGAGAACGGGACAGCATGAACACTGAAGCTTTCTTT. Translating gives CAIRERDSMNTEAFF.

This clone was observed a handful of times. The chain combines TRBV2 with TRBJ1-5; a weak D match, TRBD1 (5 bases). With 2 bases removed from V and 2 bases from J, the gap between germline ends came to 10 bases. The length of the CDR3 is 15 residues. Germline CDR1 reads SNHLY; CDR2 reads FYNNEI. This CDR3 reads CASSERGWRNQPQHF. CDR3 DNA: TGTGCCAGCAGTGAAAGGGGATGGCGCAATCAGCCCCAGCATTTT.

CDR3 amino acids: CASSQIRGRGGYGDTQYF. CDR3 DNA: TGTGCCAGCAGCCAAATTCGGGGGCGGGGGGGTTATGGAGATACGCAGTATTTT. The rearrangement joins TRBV4-2 to TRBJ2-3, with TRBD2 matching 9 bases. The CDR3 loop spans 18 amino acids. Germline V gene data show CDR1 as LGHNA and CDR2 as YNFKEQ. Trimming cost V 2 bases and J 5 bases; bases outside gene matches: 14.

V and J are TRBV27 and TRBJ2-1, with TRBD1 as a possible D gene (6 bases). CDR1 and CDR2 (germline): MNHEY, SMNVEV (reference sequence). This CDR3 comprises 16 residues. Trimming pared 3 bases from V and 1 base from J, leaving 13 bases between. CDR3 nucleotides: TGTGCCAGCAGTTTCATCGGCCAGGGGTCCTACAATGAGCAGTTCTTC. This encodes CASSFIGQGSYNEQFF.

The V gene is TRBV15, the J gene TRBJ1-5; D is undetermined. The CDR3 contains 12 residues. CDR1 is LNHNV, CDR2 YYDKDF, per germline (reference sequence). Trimming took 0 bases from V and 11 from J, leaving 8 bases between them. The CDR3 sequence: CATSRDRSSQHF. CDR3 sequence (DNA): TGTGCCACCAGCAGAGATAGATCGTCCCAGCATTTT.

To note about this clone: The junction shows a germline mismatch at one end, possibly a read error. This chain links TRBV2 with TRBJ1-2, with 10 bases aligning to TRBD1. The length of the CDR3 is 14 residues. The germline V gene has CDR1 SNHLY and CDR2 FYNNEI. The DNA of the CDR3 is TGTGCCGGCAGGACAGGGGGTAACAACTATGGCTACACCTTC. Its protein product is CAGRTGGNNYGYTF.

This rearrangement joins TRBV6-1 to TRBJ1-2; TRBD1 matches at 8 bases. Germline assignment: CDR1 MNHNS and CDR2 SASEGT. The CDR3 is 13 residues long. J lost 5 bases, V lost 3 bases, and 2 bases had no gene match. The CDR3 is CASSDRTGYGYTF. CDR3 DNA sequence: TGTGCCAGCAGTGACCGGACAGGGTATGGCTACACCTTC.

V and J are TRBV5-1 and TRBJ2-7; no reliable D call. Trimming pared 2 bases from V and 5 bases from J, leaving 11 bases between. This CDR3 has 13 amino acids. Looked up from germline, CDR1 is SGHRS and CDR2 is YFSETQ. CDR3 in amino acids: CASSLQLQNEQYF. In nucleotides, the CDR3 is TGCGCCAGCAGCTTACAGCTACAGAACGAGCAGTACTTC.

The chain links TRBV27 to TRBJ2-7, with D perhaps matching TRBD2 (5 bases). This CDR3 has 13 amino acids. From germline, CDR1 is MNHEY and CDR2 SMNVEV (reference sequence). Trimming removed 2 bases from V and 0 bases from J, with 5 bases in between. CDR3 in amino acids: CASSLAGSYEQYF. The CDR3 DNA sequence: TGTGCCAGCAGTTTAGCGGGCTCCTACGAGCAGTACTTC.

Here the CDR3 reads CASSSRIDRPNEKLFF. The CDR3 coding sequence is TGTGCCAGCAGTTCCCGGATTGACAGACCTAATGAAAAACTGTTTTTT. J is TRBJ1-4 and V is TRBV6-5, with D maybe TRBD1 (5 bases). Germline values: CDR1 MNHEY, CDR2 SVGAGI. This CDR3 contains 16 residues. V was trimmed by 4 bases and J by 3 bases, leaving 15 bases between them.

CDR3 in amino acids: CSVRTATNEKLFF. The CDR3 coding sequence is TGCAGCGTCCGGACAGCAACTAATGAAAAACTGTTTTTT. V gene TRBV29-1 combines with J gene TRBJ1-4, with D possibly being TRBD1 (6 bases). Trimming stripped 6 bases from V and 0 bases from J, with 8 bases between. The germline V gene has CDR1 SQVTM and CDR2 ANQGSEA. The CDR3 consists of 13 residues.

Written as DNA, the CDR3 is TGTGCCAGCAGTTCTCTCACAGGGGGGAGCTCCTACGAGCAGTACTTC. This encodes CASSSLTGGSSYEQYF. This rearrangement joins TRBV6-5 to TRBJ2-7; TRBD1 matches at 8 bases. The CDR3 sequence is 16 residues long. CDR1 is MNHEY, CDR2 SVGAGI, per germline. The ends lost 4 bases at V and 0 bases at J; junction bases unmatched: 8.

The CDR3 nucleotides read TGTGCCAGCAGCCCCCCCGGCAGGGTCTACGAGCAGTACTTC. It codes for CASSPPGRVYEQYF. V usage is TRBV9 and J usage is TRBJ2-7, with a weak D call TRBD1 (5 bases). Germline CDR1 SGDLS, CDR2 YYNGEE. V was shortened by 4 bases and J by 3 bases, with 14 bases between the two germline ends. This CDR3 contains 14 residues.

The J gene is TRBJ2-5, the V gene TRBV4-2, with TRBD2 as a possible D gene (5 bases). Germline CDR1 is LGHNA and CDR2 is YNFKEQ. This CDR3 has 13 amino acids. The V and J ends lost 3 bases and 5 bases respectively, with 10 bases between them. The CDR3 reads CASSQGPGETQYF. The CDR3 bases are TGTGCCAGCAGCCAGGGCCCGGGGGAGACCCAGTACTTC.